This TCR beta chain is drawn from a study of T cell responses to AZD1222 COVID-19 vaccine. Germline-derived CDR1 and CDR2 are SGHRS and YFSETQ. The length of the CDR3 is 13 residues. V was cut by 1 base and J by 8 bases, with 10 bases left in between. Generated by immunoSEQ multiplex PCR, the TCRdb table keeps only in-frame clones and is missing some. This sample carries 150,000 to 200,000 clones, just over 85% of them seen once, and the ten largest clones take around a tenth. The sequences come from peripheral blood, collected 28 days after the second AZD1222 dose. The TCR was taken from an adult who received the AZD1222 COVID-19 vaccine. The chain couples TRBV5-1 to TRBJ2-1; no firm D call. The CDR3 DNA follows: TGCGCCAGCAGCTTGAATGTAGGAGATGAGCAGTTCTTC. It encodes CASSLNVGDEQFF.